The present T cell receptor beta chain was sequenced within a study of human T cells and chemical hapten exposure. Study-level information: An approximately 2 cm by approximately 2 cm inner upper arm patch received 2% DPC for sensitization.

Indicated time point: pre-sensitization, week 0. Specified treatment: therapeutic diphenylcyclopropenone sensitization with weekly scalp DPC. Total RNA extraction was carried out from unfractionated whole blood. As the library was built, unique molecular identifiers were attached to individual cDNA molecules. MiXCR was run by TCRdb on the RACE reads, yielding one entry per CDR3 protein. Of roughly 100,000 distinct CDR3 sequences listed, roughly 12% were seen once; the top ten hold about 1.6%. The V and J ends lost 3 bases and 5 bases, in that order; junction bases with no gene match: 1. This CDR3 contains 13 residues.

The chain couples TRBV12-3 or TRBV12-4 to TRBJ2-5, with 9 bases aligning to TRBD1. The TCR was taken from a woman between 45 and 60 years old with alopecia areata. Some clones in this sample may be carry-over from other donors' samples. The sequencing here drew on whole blood, taken in connection with sensitization to the hapten diphenylcyclopropenone (DPC). CDR3 nucleotide sequence: TGTGCCAGCAGTTTCGGGACAGGGGAGACCCAGTACTTC. Translation gives CASSFGTGETQYF.